This T cell receptor beta chain stems from a study of blood T cell repertoires in COVID-19. Seattle cases were enrolled at active infection and followed longitudinally. A few counts support this clone. Germline V gene lookup returns CDR1 ENHRY and CDR2 SYGVKD. Trimming shortened V by 0 bases and J by 7 bases, and 13 bases separated the two germline ends. The CDR3 is 15 amino acids. Clones were read by immunoSEQ multiplex PCR, and TCRdb kept only the in-frame ones, dropping some. The sample records nearly 250,000 clones, more than 75% being singletons. The J gene is TRBJ1-5, the V gene TRBV10-3, with a weak D call TRBD1 (6 bases). The sequence was obtained from a woman over 75 with COVID-19, enrolled during active disease. Sample: peripheral blood. CDR3 bases: TGTGCCATCAGTGAGTCGAATATGGACAGCCAGCCCCAGCATTTT. Protein: CAISESNMDSQPQHF.